This entry describes one T cell receptor beta chain. The record originates from a study of radiotherapy plus CTLA-4 blockade in lung cancer. The overall study: Objective responses were seen in over 15% of patients, disease control in about 30%.

Germline V gives CDR1 MDHEN, CDR2 SYDVKM. V was pared by 5 bases and J by 6 bases, with 19 bases of the junction left unmatched. This CDR3 comprises 18 residues. Using immunoSEQ multiplex PCR, the repertoire was profiled, and TCRdb retains in-frame clones only, with some absent. Among some 110,000 clones listed, approximately 80% were seen once. This TCR came from a human donor with non-small cell lung cancer that progressed on radiotherapy plus ipilimumab. Some clones in this sample may be carry-over from other donors' samples. Here the sequenced sample was peripheral blood, taken from a patient treated with radiotherapy plus ipilimumab. The chain recombines TRBV28 with TRBJ2-1; 7 nucleotides agree with TRBD1. CDR3 in amino acids: CASSISGTAHSVSNEQFF. Here the CDR3 DNA reads TGTGCCAGCAGTATTTCCGGGACAGCACATTCGGTATCCAATGAGCAGTTCTTC.